The 25 T cell receptor beta chains below come from one sample, sequenced in a study of T cells after yellow fever vaccination. One entry per CDR3 protein results from TCRdb running MiXCR on the 5' RACE reads. The sample includes hundreds of thousands of distinct CDR3 sequences, 9% to 15% of them seen just once. Sequenced material: PBMCs, taken on the day of the yellow fever booster vaccination. Receptors originate from a man aged 30 to 45 who received the YFV17D yellow fever vaccine.

The J gene is TRBJ2-5, the V gene TRBV19, with D possibly matching TRBD2 (5 bases). Trimming cost V 3 bases and J 6 bases, with 17 bases left between them. Germline CDR1 and CDR2: LNHDA and SQIVND (reference sequence). This CDR3 has 15 residues. CDR3 nucleotides: TGTGCCAGTAGTATGCATGAAGGCCGAGGGAAGACCCAGTACTTC. The encoded protein is CASSMHEGRGKTQYF.

The rearrangement links TRBV19 to TRBJ2-3; no clear D gene. The V gene's germline CDR1 is LNHDA and CDR2 SQIVND (reference sequence). V shed 3 bases and J shed 5 bases, with 15 bases lying between them. CDR3 length equals 15 residues. In DNA, the CDR3 is TGTGCCAGTAGTATTTTCCTCGCGACGGAAGATACGCAGTATTTT. This translates into CASSIFLATEDTQYF.

This clonotype was seen many times. This chain links TRBV7-2 with TRBJ2-3, with D perhaps matching TRBD2 (6 bases). The V gene's germline CDR1 is SGHTA and CDR2 FQGNSA. V was clipped by 8 bases and J by 1 base, with 10 bases between them. The CDR3 has 13 residues. The DNA for the CDR3 is TGTGCCAGCGCCGGACTACGCACAGATACGCAGTATTTT. Translation: CASAGLRTDTQYF.

This clonotype was seen a few times. V usage is TRBV20-1 and J usage is TRBJ2-7; maybe TRBD2 (6 bases). This CDR3 has 13 amino acids. Germline CDR1 and CDR2: DFQATT and SNEGSKA (reference sequence). The germline V and J ends were trimmed by 4 bases and 7 bases, with 17 bases remaining between them. CDR3 residues: CSAIRDSGREQYF. DNA for the CDR3: TGCAGTGCTATTCGGGACTCTGGTAGGGAGCAGTACTTC.

This clonotype has just a few counts. This chain uses TRBV27 with TRBJ2-7, with D possibly called TRBD1 or TRBD2 (5 bases each). The V and J ends lost 2 bases and 2 bases respectively, with 13 bases between them. CDR3 length equals 15 residues. Germline CDR1 is MNHEY and CDR2 is SMNVEV (reference sequence). The CDR3 nucleotides read TGTGCCAGCAGTTTACGGGGCCCCAACCCCTACGAGCAGTACTTC. Protein sequence: CASSLRGPNPYEQYF.

V and J are TRBV7-3 and TRBJ2-2; the match to TRBD2 covers 9 bases. After removal of 5 bases from V and 6 bases from J, the junction contained 4 bases not matched to a gene. Germline lookup yields CDR1 SGHTA and CDR2 FQGTGA. The length of the CDR3 is 14 residues. CDR3 bases: TGTGCCAGCAGCAAATCTAGCGGGGCCGGGGAGCTGTTTTTT. As protein: CASSKSSGAGELFF.

This clonotype was seen a few times. The rearrangement uses TRBV20-1 and TRBJ2-3; D not resolved. CDR3 length equals 11 residues. From germline, CDR1 is DFQATT and CDR2 SNEGSKA (reference sequence). V lost 6 bases, J lost 6 bases, and 10 bases lay in between. CDR3 in DNA: TGCAGTGCCGGGCGTCCGGATACGCAGTATTTT. Its protein product is CSAGRPDTQYF.

This clonotype was seen a few times. J is TRBJ2-7 and V is TRBV5-1; D is perhaps TRBD1 (5 bases). Trimming shortened V by 5 bases and J by 0 bases, and 12 bases separated the two germline ends. Germline values: CDR1 SGHRS, CDR2 YFSETQ. The length of the CDR3 is 14 residues. In nucleotides, the CDR3 is TGCGCCAGCAGATACGACAGTCTCTCCTACGAGCAGTACTTC. It yields the protein CASRYDSLSYEQYF.

The J gene is TRBJ2-7, the V gene TRBV9; 8 bases agree with TRBD1. Germline V CDR1 and CDR2: SGDLS, YYNGEE. CDR3 length equals 16 residues. V shed 4 bases, J shed 5 bases, and the junction held 14 bases outside the gene matches. CDR3: CASSPRTGRAIHEQYF. In DNA form, the CDR3 reads TGTGCCAGCAGCCCCAGGACAGGGCGGGCAATCCACGAGCAGTACTTC.

Here the CDR3 DNA reads TGTGCCAGCAGTGAAGGCCTAGAGCGTGAGCAGTTCTTC. Protein product: CASSEGLEREQFF. The V gene is TRBV2, the J gene TRBJ2-1; D is ambiguous. CDR1 is SNHLY, CDR2 FYNNEI, per germline. V was shortened by 1 base and J by 9 bases, with 10 bases between the two germline ends. The CDR3 is made up of 13 amino acids.

The V call is TRBV7-3, the J call TRBJ1-1, with 9 nucleotides matching TRBD1. The junction had 14 bases not matched to a gene; V was cut back by 8 bases and J by 4 bases. The CDR3 sequence is 16 residues long. From germline, CDR1 is SGHTA and CDR2 FQGTGA. The CDR3 spells CASRRGGTGSGTEAFF. CDR3 sequence (DNA): TGTGCCAGCCGCCGGGGGGGGACAGGGAGCGGCACTGAAGCTTTCTTT.

The chain joins TRBV28 to TRBJ2-1, with 10 bases identical to TRBD2. The germline V gene encodes CDR1 MDHEN and CDR2 SYDVKM. There are 17 residues in the CDR3. V lost 1 base, J lost 8 bases, and 11 bases stayed unmatched. In DNA, the CDR3 is TGTGCCAGCAGTTTATTTTCCGGGGGACTAGCGAGGTATGAGCAGTTCTTC. Translation: CASSLFSGGLARYEQFF.

This clonotype was observed at least ten times. The chain has TRBV7-9 and TRBJ2-2; 11 bases fit TRBD1. The CDR3 consists of 15 residues. With 4 bases clipped from V and 4 bases from J, the junction kept 2 bases outside the gene matches. Germline CDR1 and CDR2: SEHNR and FQNEAQ (reference sequence). CDR3 amino acids: CASSSDRGPTGELFF. The CDR3 DNA reads as TGTGCCAGCAGCTCGGACAGGGGGCCCACCGGGGAGCTGTTTTTT.

Many counts were recorded for this clonotype. The chain has TRBV25-1 and TRBJ1-5; D gene ambiguous. The germline V and J ends were trimmed by 6 bases and 1 base, with 10 bases remaining between them. The germline gives CDR1 MGHDK, CDR2 SYGVNS. The CDR3 consists of 14 residues. The CDR3 DNA sequence: TGTGCCAGCAGGCAGACTGGGAGCAATCAGCCCCAGCATTTT. It codes for CASRQTGSNQPQHF.

The sample holds a few counts of this clonotype. V gene TRBV4-3 combines with J gene TRBJ2-1; D perhaps matches TRBD2 (6 bases). The V end was cut by 4 bases, the J end by 0 bases, with 19 bases between. CDR1 and CDR2 (germline): LGHNA, YSLEER. CDR3 length equals 18 residues. The DNA of the CDR3 is TGCGCCAGCAGCCCACGGGGGACGGTGAGAAGCTCCTACAATGAGCAGTTCTTC. This sequence encodes CASSPRGTVRSSYNEQFF.

The gene calls are TRBV2 and TRBJ2-3; D uncertain. Trimming pared 6 bases from V and 4 bases from J, leaving 8 bases between. CDR1 is SNHLY and CDR2 is FYNNEI in the germline V gene. CDR3 length: 12 amino acids. CDR3 coding DNA: TGTGCCAGCAGAGACAACTCAGATACGCAGTATTTT. This codes for CASRDNSDTQYF.

The chain employs TRBV5-1 and TRBJ1-1, with D hard to call. CDR3 size: 14 residues. The V end was cut by 2 bases, the J end by 6 bases, with 14 bases between. Germline CDR1 SGHRS, CDR2 YFSETQ. The CDR3: CASSLGGEAAEAFF. CDR3 DNA: TGCGCCAGCAGCTTAGGCGGGGAGGCCGCTGAAGCTTTCTTT.

This clonotype occurred a few times. J is TRBJ2-1 and V is TRBV5-1; 7 positions agree with TRBD1. This CDR3 region has 18 residues. V lost 4 bases, J lost 10 bases, and 23 bases stayed unmatched. Germline CDR1 and CDR2: SGHRS and YFSETQ. The CDR3 nucleotides are TGCGCCAGCAGCCGGAGGACAGGTCCGAGTATGGGGTCGAACGAGCAGTTCTTC. Its protein is CASSRRTGPSMGSNEQFF.

This clonotype has at least ten counts. The chain joins TRBV12-3 or TRBV12-4 to TRBJ2-7; the match to TRBD1 covers 7 bases. The J segment lost 3 bases and the V segment lost 5 bases, leaving 4 bases of the junction unmatched. The CDR3 length is 13 residues. In DNA, the CDR3 is TGTGCCAGCAGTACGGGACAGAGCTACGAGCAGTACTTC. It yields the protein CASSTGQSYEQYF.

This clonotype was seen more than once but under ten times. The gene calls are TRBV27 and TRBJ2-2, with 9 bases fitting TRBD1. Germline V gives CDR1 MNHEY, CDR2 SMNVEV (reference sequence). The CDR3 extends over 16 amino acids. The V gene end was trimmed by 2 bases and the J gene end by 1 base; junction bases not matched to a gene: 2. CDR3 bases: TGTGCCAGCAGTTTAGGGACAGGGCGGAACACCGGGGAGCTGTTTTTT. This translates into CASSLGTGRNTGELFF.

This clonotype appeared a few times. V gene TRBV10-2 combines with J gene TRBJ2-1; 10 bases are shared with TRBD2. The germline V gene encodes CDR1 WSHSY and CDR2 SAAADI. V was clipped by 10 bases and J by 8 bases; unmatched bases: 14. The CDR3 loop spans 15 amino acids. CDR3 in amino acids: CATRTSGVLGDEQFF. CDR3 nucleotide sequence: TGCGCCACGAGGACTAGCGGCGTCTTGGGGGATGAGCAGTTCTTC.

This clonotype occurred a few times. J is TRBJ1-5 and V is TRBV4-1, with unresolved D. The germline gives CDR1 MGHRA, CDR2 YSYEKL. The CDR3 runs 13 residues. V lost 2 bases, J lost 9 bases, and 11 bases lay in between. The CDR3 DNA reads as TGCGCCAGCAGCCAACTTGTCGAGTGGCCCCAGCATTTT. This sequence encodes CASSQLVEWPQHF.

This chain joins TRBV24-1 and TRBJ2-1; D remains unclear. The germline CDR1 and CDR2 sequences are KGHDR and SFDVKD. The V end lost 9 bases, the J end lost 6 bases, and 17 bases lay between the germline ends. There are 14 residues in the CDR3. CDR3 protein: CATGPSSMGNEQFF. DNA for the CDR3: TGTGCCACCGGTCCCTCTAGTATGGGCAATGAGCAGTTCTTC.

This clonotype was detected a few times. This chain uses TRBV20-1 with TRBJ2-3, with no clear D. Germline lookup yields CDR1 DFQATT and CDR2 SNEGSKA (reference sequence). Trimming shortened V by 5 bases and J by 1 base, and 10 bases separated the two germline ends. The CDR3 loop spans 13 amino acids. CDR3 bases: TGCAGTGCTGATGCCCCGGGCACAGATACGCAGTATTTT. Residues: CSADAPGTDTQYF.

This clonotype was found many times. The V call is TRBV5-5, the J call TRBJ2-5, with a tentative D call TRBD1 (5 bases). The CDR3 runs to 14 residues. The germline CDR1 and CDR2 sequences are SGHKS and YYEKEE (reference sequence). V was trimmed by 0 bases and J by 4 bases, leaving 10 bases between them. CDR3 in DNA: TGTGCCAGCAGCTTGGTAGGGGTGGGAGAGACCCAGTACTTC. Amino acids: CASSLVGVGETQYF.